One and the same sample provided the 9 T cell receptor beta chains below, sequenced in a study of cytomegalovirus exposure and HLA in healthy donors. In the PCR, 60 Vbeta and 13 Jbeta primers were used. Profiling relied on immunoSEQ multiplex PCR, and the TCRdb table lists in-frame clones only, not all of them. The sample lists approximately 70,000 clones, about 79% occurring once. The sequencing sample was made of PBMCs. The receptors shown here come from a man in his sixties in good health and CMV-seropositive.

The V call is TRBV5-5, the J call TRBJ2-1; no reliable D call. Trimming cost V 0 bases and J 2 bases, with 9 bases left between them. The CDR3 loop spans 15 amino acids. Per the germline V gene, CDR1 is SGHKS and CDR2 is YYEKEE (reference sequence). The CDR3 bases are TGTGCCAGCAGCTTGGAAAAGGCGGCCTACAATGAGCAGTTCTTC. It codes for CASSLEKAAYNEQFF.

This sequence joins TRBV6-5 and TRBJ2-1, with D unclear. CDR1 and CDR2 (germline): MNHEY, SVGAGI. V shed 0 bases and J shed 5 bases, with 11 bases lying between them. The CDR3 sequence is 15 residues long. The CDR3 here is CASSYSWSRNNEQFF. In nucleotides, the CDR3 is TGTGCCAGCAGTTACTCGTGGTCTAGAAACAATGAGCAGTTCTTC.

The chain carries TRBV9 and TRBJ2-7; a possible D gene is TRBD1 (5 bases). Trimming left V 1 base short and J 0 bases short, with 8 bases between. Looked up from germline, CDR1 is SGDLS and CDR2 is YYNGEE. The CDR3 contains 14 residues. The CDR3 here is CASSVTQGSYEQYF. The CDR3 nucleotides are TGTGCCAGCAGCGTAACGCAGGGCTCCTACGAGCAGTACTTC.

This chain uses TRBV5-1 with TRBJ2-7; 7 bases are a match to TRBD2. Germline CDR1 and CDR2: SGHRS and YFSETQ. V lost 4 bases, J lost 3 bases, and 7 bases stayed unmatched. The CDR3 totals 14 residues. The CDR3 loop is CASSPSGGNYEQYF. The CDR3 DNA sequence: TGCGCCAGCAGCCCGTCGGGAGGAAACTACGAGCAGTACTTC. The whole variable domain, filled in from reference TRBV5-1 and TRBJ2-7, reads KAGVTQTPRYLIKTRGQQVTLSCSPISGHRSVSWYQQTPGQGLQFLFEYFSETQRNKGNFPGRFSGRQFSNSRSEMNVSTLELGDSALYLCASSPSGGNYEQYFGPGTRLTVT.

CDR3 residues: CASSSTGASGNTIYF. The CDR3 coding sequence is TGTGCCAGCAGTTCGACAGGGGCATCAGGAAACACCATATATTTT. The rearrangement links TRBV6-5 to TRBJ1-3; 8 bases are shared with TRBD1. The CDR3 sequence is 15 residues long. CDR1 and CDR2 (germline): MNHEY, SVGAGI. The trim removed 4 bases at V and 4 bases at J, leaving 6 bases unmatched.

As to this clone: One end of the junction fails to match germline, which may point to a read error. The chain couples TRBV7-9 to TRBJ1-2, with no clear D. The germline V gene encodes CDR1 SEHNR and CDR2 FQNEAQ (reference sequence). The CDR3 spans 11 residues. CDR3 nucleotide sequence: TGTTCCAGCAGCCACAATGAAGGCTACACCTTC. Its protein is CSSSHNEGYTF.

The chain carries TRBV4-1 and TRBJ2-7; 11 nucleotides match TRBD2. The CDR3 is 16 amino acids. Germline values: CDR1 MGHRA, CDR2 YSYEKL. V was pared by 3 bases and J by 5 bases, with 9 bases of the junction left unmatched. CDR3 amino acids: CASSQVSGRAPHEQYF. The CDR3 region has the DNA TGCGCCAGCAGCCAGGTTAGCGGGAGGGCCCCCCACGAGCAGTACTTC.

The J gene is TRBJ2-2, the V gene TRBV7-9; D unclear. With 5 bases removed from V and 3 bases from J, the gap between germline ends came to 13 bases. Germline loops: CDR1 SEHNR, CDR2 FQNEAQ (reference sequence). This CDR3 has 15 residues. The CDR3 sequence is CASSTPVGHTGELFF. CDR3 in DNA: TGTGCCAGCAGCACCCCCGTGGGCCACACCGGGGAGCTGTTTTTT.

The chain is built from TRBV23-1 and TRBJ1-2; 7 nucleotides agree with TRBD1. TRBV23-1 is recorded as an ORF, its role being uncertain. V lost 4 bases and J lost 4; bases outside the gene matches: 30. This CDR3 is 22 amino acids long. CDR3 in DNA: TGCGCCAGCAGTCCCTTTCGCCCCCCCTACAGGGGTATGACCCCGGTTCCCTATGGCTACACCTTC. As protein: CASSPFRPPYRGMTPVPYGYTF.